This T cell receptor (beta chain) was identified during a study of cytomegalovirus exposure and HLA in healthy donors. Study observations and caveats: Accurate prediction of HLA-A and HLA-B alleles (for most subjects) was reportedly achieved from TCR beta sequences. The listing of 150 or so TCR beta chains classed them as cytomegalovirus-associated.

PCR employed 60 Vbeta and 13 Jbeta primers. Libraries were prepared by immunoSEQ multiplex PCR; TCRdb keeps only in-frame clonotypes and omits some of them. The sample lists 140,000 or so clones, 80% to 90% occurring once. As regards this clone: Antigen unknown.

Per germline, CDR1 SGHRS and CDR2 YFSETQ. This CDR3 is 18 amino acids long. Trimming removed 4 bases from V and 0 bases from J; junction bases left unmatched: 10. The sequenced sample consisted of PBMCs. This TCR was recovered from a woman in her 40s in good health and CMV-seropositive. This rearrangement joins TRBV5-1 to TRBJ2-1; 10 bases are a match to TRBD2. CDR3 bases: TGCGCCAGCAGCACCGGACTAGCGGAGGGGAGCTCCTACAATGAGCAGTTCTTC. Translated: CASSTGLAEGSSYNEQFF.